This T cell receptor beta chain appears in the sequencing data of a study of blood T cell repertoires in COVID-19. Across the whole study: Acute and convalescent COVID-19 specimens originated in the United States, Italy and Spain. PBMCs, B-cell-depleted T cells, or T cells provided the cDNA or gDNA that made up the material.

V dropped 1 base and J dropped 0 bases, with 7 bases sitting between them. The germline V gene has CDR1 SGHVS and CDR2 FQNEAQ. CDR3 length equals 16 residues. In the authors' methods: For nucleated cells, counts were estimated from reference gene primer amplification. TCRdb's table, derived via immunoSEQ multiplex PCR, lists solely in-frame clones and lacks some. That table gives V, J and clone size, and the DNA gave D and trimming. The table lists about 110,000 clones, over 75% of them singletons. This chain links TRBV7-8 with TRBJ1-6; D not certain. The TCR comes from a man aged 45-60 years with acute or convalescent COVID-19. Sequencing input: peripheral blood. CDR3 coding DNA: TGTGCCAGCAGCTTAGGTCGGGACTCCTATAATTCACCCCTCCACTTT. The encoded protein is CASSLGRDSYNSPLHF.